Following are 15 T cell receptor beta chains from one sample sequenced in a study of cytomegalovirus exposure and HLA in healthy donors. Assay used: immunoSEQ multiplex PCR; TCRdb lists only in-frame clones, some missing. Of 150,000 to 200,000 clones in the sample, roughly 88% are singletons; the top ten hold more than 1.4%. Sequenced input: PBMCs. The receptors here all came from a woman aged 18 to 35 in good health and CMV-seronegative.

The CDR3 bases are TGCGCCAGCAGCCACGGACAAGCCACTGAAGCTTTCTTT. It encodes CASSHGQATEAFF. This rearrangement joins TRBV5-1 to TRBJ1-1; perhaps TRBD1 as D (5 bases). The germline V and J ends were trimmed by 4 bases and 4 bases, with 11 bases remaining between them. The CDR3 runs to 13 residues. Germline V lookup: CDR1 SGHRS, CDR2 YFSETQ.

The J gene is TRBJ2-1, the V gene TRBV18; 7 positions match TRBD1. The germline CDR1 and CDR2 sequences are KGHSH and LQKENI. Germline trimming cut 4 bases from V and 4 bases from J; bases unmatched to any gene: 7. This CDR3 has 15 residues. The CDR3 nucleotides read TGTGCCAGCTCACTAAGGGGGCGCGGGTACAATGAGCAGTTCTTC. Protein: CASSLRGRGYNEQFF.

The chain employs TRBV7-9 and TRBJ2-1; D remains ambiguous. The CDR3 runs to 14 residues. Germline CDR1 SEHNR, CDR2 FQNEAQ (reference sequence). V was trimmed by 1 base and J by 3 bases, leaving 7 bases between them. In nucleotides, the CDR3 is TGTGCCAGCAGCTTAGTAGAACTCTACAATGAGCAGTTCTTC. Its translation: CASSLVELYNEQFF.

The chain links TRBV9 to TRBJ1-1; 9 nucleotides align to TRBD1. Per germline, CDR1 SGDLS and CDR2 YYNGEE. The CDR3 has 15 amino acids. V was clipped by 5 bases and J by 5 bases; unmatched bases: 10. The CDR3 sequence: CASSQTGTGWTEAFF. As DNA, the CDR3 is TGTGCCAGCAGTCAGACCGGGACAGGGTGGACTGAAGCTTTCTTT.

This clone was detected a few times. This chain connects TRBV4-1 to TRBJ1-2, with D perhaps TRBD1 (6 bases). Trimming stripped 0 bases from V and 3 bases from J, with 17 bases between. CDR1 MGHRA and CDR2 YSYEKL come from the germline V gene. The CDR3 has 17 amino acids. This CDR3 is CASSQDPPGTIDYGYTF. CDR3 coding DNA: TGCGCCAGCAGCCAAGACCCTCCCGGGACAATTGACTATGGCTACACCTTC.

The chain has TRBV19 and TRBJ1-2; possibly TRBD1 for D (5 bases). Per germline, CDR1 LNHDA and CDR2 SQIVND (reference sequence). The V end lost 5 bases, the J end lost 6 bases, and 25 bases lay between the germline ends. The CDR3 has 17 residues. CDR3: CASSVKSYSGVSDGYTF. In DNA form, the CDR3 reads TGTGCCAGTAGTGTGAAGTCTTATTCGGGGGTCTCCGATGGCTACACCTTC.

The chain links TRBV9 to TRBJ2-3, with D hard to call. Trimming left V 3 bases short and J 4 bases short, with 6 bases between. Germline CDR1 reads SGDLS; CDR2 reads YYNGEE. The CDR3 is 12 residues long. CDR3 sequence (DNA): TGTGCCAGCAGCGCAAGCCCAGATACGCAGTATTTT. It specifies CASSASPDTQYF.

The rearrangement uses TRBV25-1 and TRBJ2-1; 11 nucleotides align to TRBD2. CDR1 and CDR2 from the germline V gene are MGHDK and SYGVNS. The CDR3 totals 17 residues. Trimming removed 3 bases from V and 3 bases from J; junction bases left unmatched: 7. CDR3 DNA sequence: TGTGCCAGCAGTGACCCACCGACTAGCGGGAACTACAATGAGCAGTTCTTC. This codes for CASSDPPTSGNYNEQFF. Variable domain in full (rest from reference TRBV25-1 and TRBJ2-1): EADIYQTPRYLVIGTGKKITLECSQTMGHDKMYWYQQDPGMELHLIHYSYGVNSTEKGDLSSESTVSRIRTEHFPLTLESARPSHTSQYLCASSDPPTSGNYNEQFFGPGTRLTVL.

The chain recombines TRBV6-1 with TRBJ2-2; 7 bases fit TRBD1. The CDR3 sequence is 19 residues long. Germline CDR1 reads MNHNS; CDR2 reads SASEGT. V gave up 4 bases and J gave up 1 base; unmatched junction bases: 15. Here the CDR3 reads CASSVLLPTGYENTGELFF. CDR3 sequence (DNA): TGTGCCAGCAGTGTCCTGCTCCCGACAGGGTATGAGAACACCGGGGAGCTGTTTTTT.

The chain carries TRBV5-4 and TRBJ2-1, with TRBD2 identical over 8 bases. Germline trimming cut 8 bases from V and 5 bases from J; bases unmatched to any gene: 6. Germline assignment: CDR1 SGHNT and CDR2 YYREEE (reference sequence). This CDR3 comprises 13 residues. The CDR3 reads CARNGGANNEQFF. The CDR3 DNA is TGTGCCAGAAACGGGGGGGCCAACAATGAGCAGTTCTTC.

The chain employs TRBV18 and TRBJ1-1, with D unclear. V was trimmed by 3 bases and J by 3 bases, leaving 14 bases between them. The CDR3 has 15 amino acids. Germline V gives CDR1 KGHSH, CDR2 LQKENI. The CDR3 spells CASSPIESRDTEAFF. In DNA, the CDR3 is TGTGCCAGCTCACCTATCGAGTCGCGCGACACTGAAGCTTTCTTT.

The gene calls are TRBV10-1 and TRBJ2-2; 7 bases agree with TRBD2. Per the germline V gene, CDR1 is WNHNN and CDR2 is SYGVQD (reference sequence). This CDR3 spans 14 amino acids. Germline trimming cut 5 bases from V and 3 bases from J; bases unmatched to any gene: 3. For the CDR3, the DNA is TGCGCCAGCAGTCAGGCGGGAGACACCGGGGAGCTGTTTTTT. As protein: CASSQAGDTGELFF.

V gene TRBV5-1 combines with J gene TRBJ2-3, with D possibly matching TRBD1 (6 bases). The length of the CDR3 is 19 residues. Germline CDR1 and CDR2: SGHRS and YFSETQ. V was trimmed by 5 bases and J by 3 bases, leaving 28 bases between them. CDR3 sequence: CASRSPDRHRELSTDTQYF. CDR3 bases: TGCGCCAGCAGATCGCCGGATAGACACAGGGAACTAAGTACAGATACGCAGTATTTT. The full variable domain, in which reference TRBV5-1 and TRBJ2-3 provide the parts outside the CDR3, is KAGVTQTPRYLIKTRGQQVTLSCSPISGHRSVSWYQQTPGQGLQFLFEYFSETQRNKGNFPGRFSGRQFSNSRSEMNVSTLELGDSALYLCASRSPDRHRELSTDTQYFGPGTRLTVL.

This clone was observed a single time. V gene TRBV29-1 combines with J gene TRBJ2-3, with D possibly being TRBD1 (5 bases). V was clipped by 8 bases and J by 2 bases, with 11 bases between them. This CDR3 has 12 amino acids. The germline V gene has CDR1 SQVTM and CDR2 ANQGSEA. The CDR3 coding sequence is TGCAGCCCTAGGACATCCACAGATACGCAGTATTTT. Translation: CSPRTSTDTQYF.

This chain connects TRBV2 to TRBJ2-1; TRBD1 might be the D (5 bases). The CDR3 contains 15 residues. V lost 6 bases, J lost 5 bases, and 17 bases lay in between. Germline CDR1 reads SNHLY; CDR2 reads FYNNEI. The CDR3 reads CASRPGFSRHNEQFF. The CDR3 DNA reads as TGTGCCAGCAGGCCAGGGTTTTCTCGCCACAATGAGCAGTTCTTC.